Given below is one T cell receptor (beta chain) in context. Participants, 18 to 89 years old, spanned under 30 US areas. In assigning cohorts, the study relied on participant-reported clinical history. This CDR3 is built from 15 residues. V was shortened by 4 bases and J by 6 bases, with 19 bases between the two germline ends. Germline V lookup: CDR1 SGHRS, CDR2 YFSETQ. This record belongs to a study of blood T cell repertoires in COVID-19. The repertoire was sequenced with immunoSEQ multiplex PCR; TCRdb's copy has only in-frame clones and lacks some. The sample lists around 250,000 clones; around 93% were seen once.

The TCR was taken from a middle-aged man who had been exposed to COVID-19. The sample consisted of PBMCs or T cells enriched from blood (not recorded which). The V gene is TRBV5-1, the J gene TRBJ1-1; the D gene is possibly TRBD1 (5 bases). This CDR3 is CASSPTAREGAEAFF. The CDR3 nucleotides read TGCGCCAGCAGCCCCACCGCCAGGGAGGGCGCTGAAGCTTTCTTT.